Detailed here is one TCR beta chain. What it recognizes is unknown. Expressed TCRB transcripts were sequenced because the entire RNA isolate underwent reverse transcription. Approximately 3.6 million reads per sample were averaged for naive, central memory and regulatory samples. TCRdb keeps only in-frame clones here, not all; method: immunoSEQ multiplex PCR. The profile shows around 240,000 clones, around 65% of them singletons. This sample was included in a study of beta chain features in type 1 diabetes. The study, taken as a whole, reports: Naive, central memory and Treg TCRB repertoires appeared more alike in patients than in healthy donors. Insertion counts at VDJ junctions were lower in type 1 diabetes patients, who also showed more deletions there.

This CDR3 spans 15 amino acids. V shed 2 bases and J 3 bases; nucleotides not matched to a gene: 5. Germline V CDR1 and CDR2: MDHEN, SYDVKM. The sequence was collected from a man younger than 40 in good health. The chain joins TRBV28 to TRBJ2-7; 9 nucleotides line up with TRBD1. Material for sequencing was naive CD4+ T cells from blood. DNA for the CDR3: TGTGCCAGCAGTTTACCGGGACAGGGTATCTACGAGCAGTACTTC. Residues: CASSLPGQGIYEQYF.